The clone carrying this TCR beta chain was observed a handful of times. RNA transcripts served as the template for amplifying TCR beta CDR3 regions. The study used the HTBI primer set for a first-round RT-PCR of the TCR CDR3. Each CDR3 protein gets one entry after TCRdb re-called the multiplex PCR reads with MiXCR. Of hundreds of thousands of distinct CDR3 sequences listed, roughly 14% were seen once; the top ten hold about 13%. The germline V gene encodes CDR1 MNHNS and CDR2 SASEGT. Trimming pared 8 bases from V and 2 bases from J, leaving 16 bases between. The CDR3 covers 14 residues. This record belongs to a study of T cells in Graves' hyperthyroidism and ophthalmopathy. Clinical Activity Scores of at least 3, NOSPECS grades of at least 4 and durations under 3 months characterized ophthalmopathy patients.

Material for sequencing was blood. The clonotype was recovered from a man younger than 35 with Graves' ophthalmopathy. The chain combines TRBV6-1 with TRBJ2-7; D assignment may be TRBD1 or TRBD2 (5 bases each). The CDR3 here is CASENRDGPYEQYF. Here the CDR3 DNA reads TGTGCCAGCGAGAACCGGGACGGACCCTACGAGCAGTACTTC.